These 21 T cell receptor beta chains originate from one sample sequenced in a study of blood T cells in healthy people across ages (dated by TCRdb to 2014 to 2015). Library prep was done by 5' RACE. The sequencer was an Illumina HiSeq 2500. A second PCR of roughly 6 to 12 cycles was run with a J-beta primer mix and a sample-barcoded 5' primer. TCRdb trimmed public reads at Q25 via fastp, called clones via MiXCR and kept in-frame beta chains. Records with the same CDR3 protein are collapsed into one entry carrying the most frequent genes and DNA. The sample data list 800,000 to 900,000 distinct CDR3 sequences, and approximately 67% of these were observed just once. The ten biggest clones cover roughly 26% of the sample. Sequencing was performed on blood. All receptors come from a man aged 30 to 39 in good health.

This chain connects TRBV4-2 to TRBJ1-1; maybe TRBD1 (6 bases). Trimming stripped 4 bases from V and 7 bases from J, with 13 bases between. The CDR3 sequence is 13 residues long. CDR1 is LGHNA, CDR2 YNFKEQ, per germline. CDR3 loop: CASSPLRDIEAFF. The CDR3 bases are TGTGCCAGCAGCCCACTCCGGGACATTGAAGCTTTCTTT.

The rearrangement joins TRBV6-2 or TRBV6-3 to TRBJ2-5, with no clear D. CDR1 and CDR2 from the germline V gene are MNHEY and SVGEGT. Trimming removed 2 bases from V and 3 bases from J, with 7 bases in between. CDR3 length equals 13 residues. The CDR3 nucleotides read TGTGCCAGCAGTTACCTCCGAGAAGAGACCCAGTACTTC. Protein product: CASSYLREETQYF.

This clonotype appeared a single time. This sequence joins TRBV3-1 and TRBJ1-2, with 12 bases identical to TRBD1. Germline V gene lookup returns CDR1 LGHDT and CDR2 YNNKEL (reference sequence). V lost 4 bases, J lost 7 bases, and 7 bases stayed unmatched. This CDR3 spans 15 amino acids. The CDR3 loop is CASSPGTGGVFGYTF. For the CDR3, the DNA is TGTGCCAGCAGCCCCGGGACAGGGGGCGTCTTTGGCTACACCTTC.

The V and J genes are TRBV7-9 and TRBJ2-1; 8 bases agree with TRBD1. Germline CDR1 SEHNR, CDR2 FQNEAQ (reference sequence). The trim removed 4 bases at V and 0 bases at J, leaving 5 bases unmatched. The CDR3 loop spans 16 amino acids. The CDR3 sequence is CASSSRQGSSYNEQFF. The CDR3 DNA sequence: TGTGCCAGCAGCTCCCGACAGGGGAGCTCCTACAATGAGCAGTTCTTC.

This clonotype appeared once. One end of the junction does not line up with germline, which may come from a read error. The rearrangement joins TRBV25-1 to TRBJ2-1, with 9 nucleotides matching TRBD2. CDR1 is MGHDK, CDR2 SYGVNS, per germline. The CDR3 runs 15 residues. DNA of the CDR3: TGTGCCGGCAGTGAGGTTAGCGGGGGTTTGGATGAGCAGTTCTTC. Protein sequence: CAGSEVSGGLDEQFF.

The chain uses TRBV6-6 and TRBJ1-6; 7 bases fit TRBD1. The CDR3 runs 14 residues. V lost 2 bases and J lost 8; bases outside the gene matches: 3. Germline CDR1 reads MNHNY; CDR2 reads SVGAGI (reference sequence). The CDR3: CASSYDRADSPLHF. CDR3 bases: TGTGCCAGCAGTTACGACAGGGCTGATTCACCCCTCCACTTT.

This clonotype was seen repeatedly, ten times or more. V is TRBV7-2 and J is TRBJ2-7, with 10 bases that match TRBD1. The germline V gene has CDR1 SGHTA and CDR2 FQGNSA. The CDR3 covers 14 residues. The V and J ends lost 3 bases and 7 bases, in that order; junction bases with no gene match: 6. The CDR3 DNA reads as TGTGCCAGCAGCTTCGGCGGGACAGGGGAGGAGCAGTACTTC. Its protein is CASSFGGTGEEQYF.

This clonotype came up once. This chain connects TRBV15 to TRBJ1-1, with a possible D match to TRBD1 (6 bases). CDR3 length: 15 amino acids. Germline values: CDR1 LNHNV, CDR2 YYDKDF (reference sequence). Trimming stripped 0 bases from V and 4 bases from J, with 12 bases between. The CDR3 DNA sequence: TGTGCCACCAGCAGAGACAGGGGTCTAAGCACTGAAGCTTTCTTT. It specifies CATSRDRGLSTEAFF.

With regard to this clonotype: The conserved closing phenylalanine or tryptophan is absent in this CDR3, likely reflecting a read error. This chain joins TRBV6-5 and TRBJ2-4, with D possibly TRBD1 on 6 matching bases. Matching the DNA end better, TRBJ2-7 makes the J call doubtful. There are 13 residues in the CDR3. Germline CDR1 reads MNHEY; CDR2 reads SVGAGI. CDR3 loop: CASSQGQSYEQYC. CDR3 coding DNA: TGTGCCAGCAGTCAAGGACAGTCTTACGAGCAGTACTGC.

This clonotype was counted a single time. This chain connects TRBV7-2 to TRBJ2-1; D call uncertain. From germline, CDR1 is SGHTA and CDR2 FQGNSA. V was pared by 6 bases and J by 0 bases, with 12 bases between. This CDR3 is 15 amino acids long. CDR3 nucleotides: TGTGCCAGCAGGGGTGGTGATAGCTCCTACAATGAGCAGTTCTTC. It codes for CASRGGDSSYNEQFF.

This clonotype was counted between two and nine times. V is TRBV7-2 and J is TRBJ2-1, with D unresolved. The germline CDR1 and CDR2 sequences are SGHTA and FQGNSA. This CDR3 has 15 residues. The V end was cut by 7 bases, the J end by 2 bases, with 15 bases between. CDR3 region: CASMLAARTYNEQFF. As DNA, the CDR3 is TGTGCCAGCATGCTCGCCGCTCGGACCTACAATGAGCAGTTCTTC.

The rearrangement joins TRBV19 to TRBJ2-3; TRBD2 matches at 15 bases. Germline CDR1 reads LNHDA; CDR2 reads SQIVND (reference sequence). V was clipped by 7 bases and J by 5 bases; unmatched bases: 13. The CDR3 is 18 residues long. The CDR3 DNA sequence: TGTGCCAGTAACCCAGGACTAGCGGGGGGGCGCGGGAAAGATACGCAGTATTTT. Protein: CASNPGLAGGRGKDTQYF. The full variable domain, rest sourced from reference TRBV19 and TRBJ2-3, is DGGITQSPKYLFRKEGQNVTLSCEQNLNHDAMYWYRQDPGQGLRLIYYSQIVNDFQKGDIAEGYSVSREKKESFPLTVTSAQKNPTAFYLCASNPGLAGGRGKDTQYFGPGTRLTVL.

The V call is TRBV27, the J call TRBJ2-6; 11 bases align to TRBD2. The CDR3 is 18 residues long. Trimming cost V 5 bases and J 0 bases; bases outside gene matches: 6. The germline V gene encodes CDR1 MNHEY and CDR2 SMNVEV (reference sequence). In DNA, the CDR3 is TGTGCCAGCAGTCTTGGACTAGCGGGTTACTCTGGGGCCAACGTCCTGACTTTC. Its translation is CASSLGLAGYSGANVLTF. The full variable domain, in which reference TRBV27 and TRBJ2-6 provide the parts outside the CDR3, is EAQVTQNPRYLITVTGKKLTVTCSQNMNHEYMSWYRQDPGLGLRQIYYSMNVEVTDKGDVPEGYKVSRKEKRNFPLILESPSPNQTSLYFCASSLGLAGYSGANVLTFGAGSRLTVL.

The genes are TRBV21-1 and TRBJ2-1; the DNA was not used to check the table's D call, TRBD2. TRBV21-1 is a pseudogene segment. The CDR3 covers 18 residues. The CDR3 reads CASTGERGVPFWYNEQFF. CDR3 nucleotide sequence: TGTGCCAGCACTGGAGAGCGGGGGGTCCCGTTTTGGTACAATGAGCAGTTCTTC.

This clonotype was counted a single time. The J gene is TRBJ2-5, the V gene TRBV7-3; no reliable D call. The V gene's germline CDR1 is SGHTA and CDR2 FQGTGA. The ends were cut back, 5 bases at V and 2 bases at J, with 12 bases in the middle. This CDR3 has 14 amino acids. CDR3: CASSPSYQQETQYF. The CDR3 coding sequence is TGTGCCAGCAGCCCATCCTACCAGCAAGAGACCCAGTACTTC.

The chain employs TRBV15 and TRBJ1-2; TRBD1 aligns across 9 bases. CDR1 is LNHNV, CDR2 YYDKDF, per germline (reference sequence). The CDR3 runs 17 residues. V shed 0 bases and J 4 bases; nucleotides not matched to a gene: 9. The CDR3 coding sequence is TGTGCCACCAGCAGAGATAGGGGAACGGACAGGGGCTATGGCTACACCTTC. It is translated as CATSRDRGTDRGYGYTF.

The genes are TRBV7-2 and TRBJ2-5, with TRBD2 identical over 10 bases. Germline CDR1 reads SGHTA; CDR2 reads FQGNSA. V lost 4 bases and J lost 3; bases outside the gene matches: 14. The CDR3 extends over 18 amino acids. The CDR3 sequence: CASSSYYLAGAPKETQYF. In nucleotides, the CDR3 is TGTGCCAGCAGCTCCTACTATCTAGCGGGGGCCCCCAAAGAGACCCAGTACTTC. Full variable domain (outside the CDR3, taken from reference TRBV7-2 and TRBJ2-5): GAGVSQSPSNKVTEKGKDVELRCDPISGHTALYWYRQSLGQGLEFLIYFQGNSAPDKSGLPSDRFSAERTGGSVSTLTIQRTQQEDSAVYLCASSSYYLAGAPKETQYFGPGTRLLVL.

This sequence joins TRBV18 and TRBJ2-7; no definite D call. Matching the DNA end better, TRBJ2-5 makes the J call doubtful. This CDR3 comprises 14 residues. CDR1 KGHSH and CDR2 LQKENI come from the germline V gene. The CDR3 coding sequence is TGTGCCAGCTCACCGGGCTTAAGTGGGGAGACCCAGTACTTC. Translated, it gives CASSPGLSGETQYF.

This clonotype was seen more than once but under ten times. The V call is TRBV12-3 or TRBV12-4, the J call TRBJ2-7; D unclear. This CDR3 comprises 13 residues. Trimming took 6 bases from V and 1 from J, leaving 10 bases between them. The CDR3 sequence is CASRLADSYEQYF. CDR3 coding DNA: TGTGCCAGCAGACTGGCAGATTCCTACGAGCAGTACTTC.

V and J are TRBV7-6 and TRBJ2-1; D assignment may be TRBD1 or TRBD2 (5 bases each). CDR1 is SGHVS, CDR2 FNYEAQ, per germline. Trimming cost V 4 bases and J 8 bases, with 15 bases left between them. The CDR3 consists of 14 residues. The CDR3 nucleotides read TGTGCCAGCAGCTCCGGTGGGGGAAAAGATGAGCAGTTCTTC. Encoded protein: CASSSGGGKDEQFF.

V is TRBV28 and J is TRBJ2-7, with D uncertain. Trimming left V 5 bases short and J 6 bases short, with 8 bases between. CDR3 length: 11 amino acids. Germline lookup yields CDR1 MDHEN and CDR2 SYDVKM. The CDR3 sequence: CASSEGIEQYF. CDR3 nucleotide sequence: TGTGCCAGCAGTGAAGGGATCGAGCAGTACTTC.